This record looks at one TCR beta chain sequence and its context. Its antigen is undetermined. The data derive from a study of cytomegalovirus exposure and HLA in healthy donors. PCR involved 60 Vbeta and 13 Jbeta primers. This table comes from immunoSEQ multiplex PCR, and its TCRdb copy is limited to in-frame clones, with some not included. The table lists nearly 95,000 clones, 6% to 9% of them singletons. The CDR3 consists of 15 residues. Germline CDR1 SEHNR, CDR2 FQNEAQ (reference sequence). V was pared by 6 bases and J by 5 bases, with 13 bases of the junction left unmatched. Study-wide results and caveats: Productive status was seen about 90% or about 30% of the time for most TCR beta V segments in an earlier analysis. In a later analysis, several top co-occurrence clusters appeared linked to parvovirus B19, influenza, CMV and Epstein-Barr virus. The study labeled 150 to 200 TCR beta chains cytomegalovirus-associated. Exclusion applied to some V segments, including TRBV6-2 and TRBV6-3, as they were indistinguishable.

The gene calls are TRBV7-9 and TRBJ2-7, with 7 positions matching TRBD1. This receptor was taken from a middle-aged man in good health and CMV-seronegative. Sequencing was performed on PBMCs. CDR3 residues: CASSSLATGYDEQYF. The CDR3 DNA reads TGTGCCAGCAGTTCTCTTGCGACAGGGTACGACGAGCAGTACTTC.